These T cell receptor beta chains were read from a single sample in a study of blood T cells in healthy people across ages. TCRdb recomputed calls from the 5' RACE reads with MiXCR, one row per CDR3 protein. Among about 630,000 distinct CDR3 sequences listed, around a fifth were seen once. Input material: blood. The source is a man in his 70s in good health. CDR3s leave out the opening cysteine and the closing phenylalanine or tryptophan. Fields, in order: V gene, CDR3 length, D gene, CDR3 protein. D genes are given only for firm matches.

TRBV5-1 13 NA ASSGGRTPYNEQF
TRBV2 13 NA ASNMGPQGSYGYT
TRBV4-1 12 NA ASSAGTARSTQY
TRBV5-1 11 NA ASSLEGGNTQY
TRBV30 10 TRBD1 ASGQEETEAF
TRBV10-3 11 NA AISRDTQETQY
TRBV5-1 12 TRBD1 ASSGRQGSDTQY
TRBV12-5 13 NA ASGFGRGSQDGYT
TRBV7-9 11 TRBD1 ASSLVQGPEQF
TRBV7-2 11 NA ASSLREINEQY
TRBV7-9 11 NA ASSEDKNEKLF
TRBV5-1 12 TRBD1 ASSLGTGADTQY
TRBV21-1 18 NA ASSTLGRDHPGGSYNEQF
TRBV20-1 12 TRBD2 SASTSGIGETQY
TRBV20-1 11 TRBD2 SARDGGVGEQF
TRBV5-1 13 NA ASSLLGGAQETQY
TRBV9 17 TRBD1 ASSPREGTGLSGANVLT
TRBV24-1 13 NA ATSDSGRGATEAF
TRBV20-1 16 NA SARDLGTADLAKNIQY
TRBV20-1 10 TRBD2 SARDGEGTQY
TRBV5-1 12 TRBD2 ASSLGVAGVEQF
TRBV2 10 NA ASSDIGDEQY
TRBV4-3 15 TRBD2 ASSQDASGSVKNIQY
TRBV10-3 12 NA AISGVGPIYEQY
TRBV20-1 13 NA SAGDPRSSSDTQY
TRBV20-1 13 NA SASYPGEGYNEQF
TRBV12-3/TRBV12-4 14 NA ASSYREKSLAYEQY
TRBV5-1 13 NA ASSLEQGGWYEQY
TRBV27 13 NA ASSSSGGNSYEQY
TRBV29-1 12 NA SVRLGPNTGELF
TRBV7-9 13 TRBD1 ASSWGQARKETQY
TRBV14 14 NA ASSPLRSSSYNEQF
TRBV24-1 14 NA ATSAYGTPKAYQQY
TRBV20-1 12 TRBD1 SATTGVAKNIQY
TRBV7-8 13 NA ASLDRIALNTEAF
TRBV28 10 NA ASSLLNNEQF
TRBV10-3 12 TRBD2 AISVGTSAGELF
TRBV20-1 12 TRBD1 SAPGQGLNYGYT
TRBV12-3/TRBV12-4 12 TRBD1 ASSWDRARGKLF
TRBV6-2/TRBV6-3 11 TRBD1 ASSYSDVLGGY
TRBV6-2/TRBV6-3 11 NA ASSFETLDTQY
TRBV5-5 12 NA ATDQSGDKETQY
TRBV7-2 13 NA ASSLVAVESYEQY
TRBV5-1 15 NA ASSLGPFAGNSYEQY
TRBV12-3/TRBV12-4 16 TRBD2 ASSLKGWGLAGGSEQY
TRBV29-1 9 TRBD1 SVAGQGLHR
TRBV29-1 14 TRBD2 SVEERASGSQETQY
TRBV2 11 TRBD1 ASRGQRNSPLH
TRBV12-5 12 NA ASGPGQPNTEAF